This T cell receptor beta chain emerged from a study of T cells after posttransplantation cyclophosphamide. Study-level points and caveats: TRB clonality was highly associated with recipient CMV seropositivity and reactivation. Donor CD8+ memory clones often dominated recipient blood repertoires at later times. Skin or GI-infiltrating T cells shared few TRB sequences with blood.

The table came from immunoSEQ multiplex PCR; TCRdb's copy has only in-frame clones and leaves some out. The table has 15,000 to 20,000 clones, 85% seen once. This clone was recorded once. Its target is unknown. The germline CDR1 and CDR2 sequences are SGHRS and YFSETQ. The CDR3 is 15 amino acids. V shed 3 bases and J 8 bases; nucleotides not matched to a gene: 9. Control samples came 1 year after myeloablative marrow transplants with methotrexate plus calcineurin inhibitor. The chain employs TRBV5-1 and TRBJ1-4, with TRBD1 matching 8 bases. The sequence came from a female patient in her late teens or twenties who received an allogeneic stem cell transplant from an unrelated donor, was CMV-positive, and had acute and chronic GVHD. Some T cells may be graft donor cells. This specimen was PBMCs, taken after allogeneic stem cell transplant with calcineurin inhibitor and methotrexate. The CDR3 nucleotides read TGCGCCAGCAGCTGGAGGACAGGGTCGAACGAAAAACTGTTTTTT. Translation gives CASSWRTGSNEKLFF. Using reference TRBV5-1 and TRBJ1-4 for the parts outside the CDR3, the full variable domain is KAGVTQTPRYLIKTRGQQVTLSCSPISGHRSVSWYQQTPGQGLQFLFEYFSETQRNKGNFPGRFSGRQFSNSRSEMNVSTLELGDSALYLCASSWRTGSNEKLFFGSGTQLSVL.